Presented here are 17 T cell receptor beta chains from one specimen sequenced in a study of CD8+ T cells in alopecia areata. The sequencing template was cDNA reverse transcribed from extracted RNA. Data came from immunoSEQ multiplex PCR; TCRdb stores just in-frame clones and leaves some out. The data contain hundreds of thousands of clones, 65% to 70% of them singletons. The sequencing here drew on CD4+ T cells sorted from blood, taken at week 0. These receptors were taken from a human donor with alopecia areata.

There are a few counts of this clone. The chain employs TRBV7-2 and TRBJ2-7; D call uncertain. Germline lookup yields CDR1 SGHTA and CDR2 FQGNSA. CDR3 length equals 11 residues. With 7 bases removed from V and 7 bases from J, the gap between germline ends came to 11 bases. The CDR3 region is CASTRSGEQYF. DNA of the CDR3: TGTGCCAGCACCAGATCCGGGGAGCAGTACTTC.

This chain connects TRBV5-6 to TRBJ2-3; perhaps TRBD2 as D (7 bases). The V and J ends lost 0 bases and 9 bases respectively, with 14 bases between them. The CDR3 has 14 amino acids. Germline loops: CDR1 SGHDT, CDR2 YYEEEE. This CDR3 reads CASSLVGGGSTQYF. DNA for the CDR3: TGTGCCAGCAGCTTGGTTGGCGGGGGCTCAACGCAGTATTTT.

In nucleotides, the CDR3 is TGCGCCAGCAGCTTGGAAAATTGGGGAACCGGGGAGCTGTTTTTT. Its protein product is CASSLENWGTGELFF. This chain joins TRBV5-1 and TRBJ2-2; D is unresolved. The CDR3 has 15 amino acids. V was clipped by 0 bases and J by 5 bases, with 11 bases between them. Per germline, CDR1 SGHRS and CDR2 YFSETQ.

This clone was seen only once. This chain joins TRBV30 and TRBJ2-5; D is unclear. Germline CDR1 GTSNPN, CDR2 SVGIG (reference sequence). Deletions cut 3 bases from V and 3 bases from J, with 2 bases between. The CDR3 totals 10 residues. CDR3 nucleotides: TGTGCCTGGAGGAAAGAGACCCAGTACTTC. Protein: CAWRKETQYF. Looking up the rest from reference TRBV30 and TRBJ2-5 gives the full variable domain: SQTIHQWPATLVQPVGSPLSLECTVEGTSNPNLYWYRQAAGRGLQLLFYSVGIGQISSEVPQNLSASRPQDRQFILSSKKLLLSDSGFYLCAWRKETQYFGPGTRLLVL.

V is TRBV12-5 and J is TRBJ2-3, with TRBD2 identical over 9 bases. V lost 0 bases to trimming and J lost 10 bases; unmatched junction nucleotides: 8. The CDR3 has 15 residues. CDR1 is LGHNT, CDR2 FRNRAP, per germline. CDR3 protein: CASGLVPSSGEAQYF. For the CDR3, the DNA is TGTGCTAGTGGTTTGGTACCGTCTAGCGGGGAGGCGCAGTATTTT.

The gene calls are TRBV5-4 and TRBJ2-1; D not resolved. The CDR3 sequence is 14 residues long. Per germline, CDR1 SGHNT and CDR2 YYREEE (reference sequence). Trimming took off 2 bases at V and 0 bases at J, with 6 bases between the two ends. CDR3 region: CASSFPSSYNEQFF. The CDR3 DNA sequence: TGTGCCAGCAGCTTCCCGAGCTCCTACAATGAGCAGTTCTTC.

This clone has just a few counts. The genes are TRBV7-9 and TRBJ2-3, with no clear D. V was clipped by 5 bases and J by 5 bases, with 8 bases between them. The CDR3 sequence is 12 residues long. Per the germline V gene, CDR1 is SEHNR and CDR2 is FQNEAQ (reference sequence). CDR3 residues: CASSQAGDTQYF. DNA for the CDR3: TGTGCCAGCAGCCAAGCAGGAGATACGCAGTATTTT.

This sequence joins TRBV7-2 and TRBJ2-3, with a weak D call TRBD2 (6 bases). Germline CDR1 is SGHTA and CDR2 is FQGNSA. Trimming took off 6 bases at V and 6 bases at J, with 16 bases between the two ends. This CDR3 region has 14 residues. CDR3 nucleotide sequence: TGTGCCAGCAGGAGGAGGCGCGGGGTTGATACGCAGTATTTT. Its translation: CASRRRRGVDTQYF.

The chain combines TRBV29-1 with TRBJ2-7; D is tentatively TRBD1 or TRBD2 (6 bases each). The CDR3 extends over 12 amino acids. CDR1 is SQVTM, CDR2 ANQGSEA, per germline. V was pared by 4 bases and J by 4 bases, with 11 bases between. CDR3 loop: CSVARGAYEQYF. The CDR3 DNA follows: TGCAGCGTTGCAAGGGGGGCATACGAGCAGTACTTC.

CDR3 in amino acids: CASSSKTDRYTEAFF. The CDR3 coding sequence is TGCGCCAGCAGCTCCAAAACCGACAGATACACTGAAGCTTTCTTT. V and J are TRBV5-1 and TRBJ1-1, with a weak D call TRBD1 (5 bases). Trimming stripped 3 bases from V and 3 bases from J, with 15 bases between. There are 15 residues in the CDR3. Germline V gene sequence: CDR1 SGHRS, CDR2 YFSETQ. The complete variable domain, with remaining parts taken from reference TRBV5-1 and TRBJ1-1, reads KAGVTQTPRYLIKTRGQQVTLSCSPISGHRSVSWYQQTPGQGLQFLFEYFSETQRNKGNFPGRFSGRQFSNSRSEMNVSTLELGDSALYLCASSSKTDRYTEAFFGQGTRLTVV.

This chain links TRBV29-1 with TRBJ2-7; D gene uncertain. The V end was cut by 7 bases, the J end by 4 bases, with 14 bases between. The CDR3 totals 12 residues. Germline V gives CDR1 SQVTM, CDR2 ANQGSEA. CDR3 in amino acids: CSARKGIYEQYF. CDR3 coding DNA: TGCAGCGCCCGGAAAGGAATTTACGAGCAGTACTTC.

The genes are TRBV4-3 and TRBJ2-2; D call uncertain. The V gene's germline CDR1 is LGHNA and CDR2 YSLEER. The CDR3 covers 15 residues. Trimming removed 1 base from V and 7 bases from J, with 13 bases in between. The CDR3 protein is CASSQATQGVGELFF. As DNA, the CDR3 is TGCGCCAGCAGCCAAGCTACCCAAGGCGTCGGGGAGCTGTTTTTT.

This sequence joins TRBV4-3 and TRBJ2-4; 12 bases match TRBD2. This CDR3 spans 18 amino acids. Trimming at V came to 0 bases and at J to 8 bases, leaving 11 bases not matched to a gene. The germline V gene encodes CDR1 LGHNA and CDR2 YSLEER. The CDR3 here is CASSQEASGGAVRYIQYF. CDR3 DNA: TGCGCCAGCAGCCAAGAGGCTAGCGGGGGGGCCGTGCGATACATTCAGTACTTC.

This sequence joins TRBV25-1 and TRBJ1-2; 7 bases line up with TRBD1. CDR3 length equals 13 residues. The germline V gene has CDR1 MGHDK and CDR2 SYGVNS. Trimming cost V 2 bases and J 6 bases; bases outside gene matches: 3. CDR3 DNA: TGTGCCAGCAGTGAAGACAGGGCGGATGGCTACACCTTC. This codes for CASSEDRADGYTF.

This chain uses TRBV15 with TRBJ1-5, with 8 bases matching TRBD1. The trim removed 1 base at V and 7 bases at J, leaving 9 bases unmatched. The CDR3 covers 16 residues. Per germline, CDR1 LNHNV and CDR2 YYDKDF (reference sequence). The CDR3 DNA reads TGTGCCACCAGCAGAGGGCCGGACAGGGCAGTACAGCCCCAGCATTTT. This translates into CATSRGPDRAVQPQHF.

V is TRBV25-1 and J is TRBJ2-5; D gene ambiguous. The CDR3 is made up of 9 amino acids. Looked up from germline, CDR1 is MGHDK and CDR2 is SYGVNS. Trimming removed 8 bases at V and 4 bases at J, with 2 bases between. The CDR3 protein is CASGETQYF. The CDR3 bases are TGTGCCAGCGGAGAGACCCAGTACTTC.

The rearrangement links TRBV29-1 to TRBJ1-1; possibly TRBD1 for D (6 bases). The CDR3 runs to 14 residues. Trimming removed 4 bases from V and 4 bases from J, with 16 bases in between. Germline lookup yields CDR1 SQVTM and CDR2 ANQGSEA. As DNA, the CDR3 is TGCAGCGTTGTTTTCGGCAGGGGTGGCACTGAAGCTTTCTTT. Translating gives CSVVFGRGGTEAFF.